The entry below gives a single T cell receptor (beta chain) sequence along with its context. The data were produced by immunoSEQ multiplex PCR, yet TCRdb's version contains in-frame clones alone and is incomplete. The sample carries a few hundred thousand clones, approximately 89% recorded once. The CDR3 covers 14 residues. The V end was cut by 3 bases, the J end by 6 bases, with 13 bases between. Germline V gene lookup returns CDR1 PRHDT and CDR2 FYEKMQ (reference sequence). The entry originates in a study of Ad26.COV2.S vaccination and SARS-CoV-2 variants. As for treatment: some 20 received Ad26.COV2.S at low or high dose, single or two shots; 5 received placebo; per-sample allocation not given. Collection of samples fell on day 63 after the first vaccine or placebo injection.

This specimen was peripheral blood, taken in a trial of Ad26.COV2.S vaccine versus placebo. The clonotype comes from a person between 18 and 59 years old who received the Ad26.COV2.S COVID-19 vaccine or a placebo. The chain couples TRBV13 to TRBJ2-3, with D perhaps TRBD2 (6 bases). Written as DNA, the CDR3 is TGTGCCAGCAGCTTTCAGCAAGGGAGGGATACGCAGTATTTT. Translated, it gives CASSFQQGRDTQYF.